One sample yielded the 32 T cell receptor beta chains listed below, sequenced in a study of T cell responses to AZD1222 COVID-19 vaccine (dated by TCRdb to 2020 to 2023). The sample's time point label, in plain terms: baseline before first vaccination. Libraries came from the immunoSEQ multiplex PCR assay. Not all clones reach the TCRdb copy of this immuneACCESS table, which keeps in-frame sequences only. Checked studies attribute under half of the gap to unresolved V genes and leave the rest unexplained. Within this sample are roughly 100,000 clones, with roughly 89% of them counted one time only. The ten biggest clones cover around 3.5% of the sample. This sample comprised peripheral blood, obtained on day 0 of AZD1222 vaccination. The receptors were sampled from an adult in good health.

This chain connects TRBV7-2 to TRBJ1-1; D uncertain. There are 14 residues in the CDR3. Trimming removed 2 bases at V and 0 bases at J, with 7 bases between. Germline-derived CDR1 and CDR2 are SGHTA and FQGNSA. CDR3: CASSLSVVNTEAFF. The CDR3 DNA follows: TGTGCCAGCAGCTTATCGGTGGTGAACACTGAAGCTTTCTTT.

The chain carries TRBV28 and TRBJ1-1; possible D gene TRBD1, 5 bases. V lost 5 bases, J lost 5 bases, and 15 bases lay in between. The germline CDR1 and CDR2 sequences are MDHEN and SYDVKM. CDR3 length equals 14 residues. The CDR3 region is CASSRGRGVTEAFF. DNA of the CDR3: TGTGCCAGCAGTCGGGGCCGGGGTGTAACTGAAGCTTTCTTT.

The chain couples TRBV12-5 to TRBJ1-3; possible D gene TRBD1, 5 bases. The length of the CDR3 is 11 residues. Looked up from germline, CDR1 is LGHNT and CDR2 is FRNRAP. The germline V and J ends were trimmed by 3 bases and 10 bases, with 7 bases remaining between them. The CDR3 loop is CASGFRETIYF. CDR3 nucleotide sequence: TGTGCTAGTGGTTTCAGGGAAACCATATATTTT.

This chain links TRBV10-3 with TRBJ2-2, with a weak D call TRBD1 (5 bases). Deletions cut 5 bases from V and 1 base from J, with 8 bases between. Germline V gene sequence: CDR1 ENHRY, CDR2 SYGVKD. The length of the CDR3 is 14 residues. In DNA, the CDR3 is TGTGCCATCAGTTCTGGACAGAACACCGGGGAGCTGTTTTTT. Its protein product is CAISSGQNTGELFF.

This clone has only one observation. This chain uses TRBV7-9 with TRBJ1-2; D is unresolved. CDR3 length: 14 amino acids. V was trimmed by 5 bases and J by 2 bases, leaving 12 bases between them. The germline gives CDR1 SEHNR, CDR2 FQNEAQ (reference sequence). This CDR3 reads CASSRGGGNYGYTF. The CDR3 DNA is TGTGCCAGCAGCAGAGGAGGTGGGAACTATGGCTACACCTTC.

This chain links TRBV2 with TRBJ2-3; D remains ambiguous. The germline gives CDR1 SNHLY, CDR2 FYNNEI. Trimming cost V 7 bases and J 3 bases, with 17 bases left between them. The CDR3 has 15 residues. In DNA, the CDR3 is TGTGCCAGCACCCCAAAAAAGGTAGTGACAGATACGCAGTATTTT. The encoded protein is CASTPKKVVTDTQYF.

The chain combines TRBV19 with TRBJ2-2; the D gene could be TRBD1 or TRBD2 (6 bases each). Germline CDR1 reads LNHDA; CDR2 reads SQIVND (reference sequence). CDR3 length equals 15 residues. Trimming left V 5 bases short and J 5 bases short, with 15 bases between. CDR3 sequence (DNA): TGTGCCAGTAGTGACGGGGGCCGGGGGACCGGGGAGCTGTTTTTT. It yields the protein CASSDGGRGTGELFF.

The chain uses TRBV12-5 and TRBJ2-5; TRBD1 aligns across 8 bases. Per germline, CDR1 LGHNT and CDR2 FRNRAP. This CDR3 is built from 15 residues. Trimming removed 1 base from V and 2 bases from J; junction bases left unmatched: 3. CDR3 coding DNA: TGTGCTAGTGGTTTGGGGACAGGGACTCAAGAGACCCAGTACTTC. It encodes CASGLGTGTQETQYF.

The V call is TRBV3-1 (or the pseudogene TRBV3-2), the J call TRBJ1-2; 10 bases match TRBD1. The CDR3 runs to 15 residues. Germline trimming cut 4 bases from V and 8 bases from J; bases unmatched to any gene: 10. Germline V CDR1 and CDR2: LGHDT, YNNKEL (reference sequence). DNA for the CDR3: TGTGCCAGCAGCCCCTCGGGGGACAGGGGTTGGGGCTACACCTTC. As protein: CASSPSGDRGWGYTF.

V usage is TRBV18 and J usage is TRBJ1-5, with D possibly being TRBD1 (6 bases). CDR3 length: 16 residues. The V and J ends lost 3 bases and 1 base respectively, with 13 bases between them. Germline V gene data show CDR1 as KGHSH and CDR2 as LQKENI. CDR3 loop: CASSPGAGISNQPQHF. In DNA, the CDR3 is TGTGCCAGCTCACCGGGGGCTGGGATCAGCAATCAGCCCCAGCATTTT. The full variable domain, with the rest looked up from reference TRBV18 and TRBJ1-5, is NAGVMQNPRHLVRRRGQEARLRCSPMKGHSHVYWYRQLPEEGLKFMVYLQKENIIDESGMPKERFSAEFPKEGPSILRIQQVVRGDSAAYFCASSPGAGISNQPQHFGDGTRLSIL.

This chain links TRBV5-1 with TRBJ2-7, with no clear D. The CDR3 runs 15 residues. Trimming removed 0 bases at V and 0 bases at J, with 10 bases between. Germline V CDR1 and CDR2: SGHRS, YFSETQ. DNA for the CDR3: TGCGCCAGCAGCTTGGGTGGGGTGAACTCCTACGAGCAGTACTTC. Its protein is CASSLGGVNSYEQYF.

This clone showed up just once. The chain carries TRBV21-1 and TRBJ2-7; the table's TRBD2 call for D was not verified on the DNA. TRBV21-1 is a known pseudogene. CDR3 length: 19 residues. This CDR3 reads CASSVSPGLAGALRYEQYF. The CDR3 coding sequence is TGTGCCAGCAGCGTTAGCCCGGGACTAGCGGGGGCCCTTAGGTACGAGCAGTACTTC.

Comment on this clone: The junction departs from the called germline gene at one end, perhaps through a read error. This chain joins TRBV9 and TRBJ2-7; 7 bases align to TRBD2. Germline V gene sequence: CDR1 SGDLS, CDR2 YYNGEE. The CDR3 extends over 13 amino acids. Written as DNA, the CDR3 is TGTGCCAGTAGCGGGCGTAGCTCCTACGAGCAGTACTTC. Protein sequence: CASSGRSSYEQYF. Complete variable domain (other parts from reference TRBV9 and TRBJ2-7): DSGVTQTPKHLITATGQRVTLRCSPRSGDLSVYWYQQSLDQGLQFLIQYYNGEERAKGNILERFSAQQFPDLHSELNLSSLELGDSALYFCASSGRSSYEQYFGPGTRLTVT.

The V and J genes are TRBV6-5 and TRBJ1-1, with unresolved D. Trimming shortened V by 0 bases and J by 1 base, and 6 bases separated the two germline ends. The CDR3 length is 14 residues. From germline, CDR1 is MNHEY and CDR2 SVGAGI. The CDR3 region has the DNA TGTGCCAGCAGTTACTCATCGAGGAACACTGAAGCTTTCTTT. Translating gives CASSYSSRNTEAFF.

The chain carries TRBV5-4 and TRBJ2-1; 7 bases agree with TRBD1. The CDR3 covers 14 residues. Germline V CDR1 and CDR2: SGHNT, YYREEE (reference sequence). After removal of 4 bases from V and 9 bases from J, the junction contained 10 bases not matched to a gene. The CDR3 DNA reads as TGTGCCAGCAGCGTCGGACAGGTTTATCGTGAGCAGTTCTTC. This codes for CASSVGQVYREQFF. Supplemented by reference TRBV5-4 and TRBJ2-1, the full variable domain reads ETGVTQSPTHLIKTRGQQVTLRCSSQSGHNTVSWYQQALGQGPQFIFQYYREEENGRGNFPPRFSGLQFPNYSSELNVNALELDDSALYLCASSVGQVYREQFFGPGTRLTVL.

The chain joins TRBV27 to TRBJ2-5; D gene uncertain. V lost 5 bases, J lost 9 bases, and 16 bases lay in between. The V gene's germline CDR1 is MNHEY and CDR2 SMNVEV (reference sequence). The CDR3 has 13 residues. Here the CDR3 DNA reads TGTGCCAGCAGTATTGATTCTGGGGTGGCCCAGTACTTC. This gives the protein CASSIDSGVAQYF.

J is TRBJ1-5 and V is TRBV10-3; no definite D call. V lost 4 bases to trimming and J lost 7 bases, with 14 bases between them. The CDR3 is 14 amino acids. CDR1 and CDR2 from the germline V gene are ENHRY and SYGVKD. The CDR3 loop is CAISGSGEQQPQHF. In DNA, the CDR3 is TGTGCCATCAGTGGTTCTGGGGAACAACAGCCCCAGCATTTT.

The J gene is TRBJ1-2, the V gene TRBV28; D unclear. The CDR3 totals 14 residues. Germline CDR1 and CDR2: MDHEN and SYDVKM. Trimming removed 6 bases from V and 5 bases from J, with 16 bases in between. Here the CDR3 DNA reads TGTGCCAGCAGGGCGGTCTTGACATCATATGGCTACACCTTC. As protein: CASRAVLTSYGYTF.

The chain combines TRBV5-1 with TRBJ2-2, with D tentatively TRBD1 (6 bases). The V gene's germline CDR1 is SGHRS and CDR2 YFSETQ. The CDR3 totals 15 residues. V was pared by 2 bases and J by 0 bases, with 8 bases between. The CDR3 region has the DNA TGCGCCAGCAGCTTCCAGGGGTCGAACACCGGGGAGCTGTTTTTT. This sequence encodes CASSFQGSNTGELFF.

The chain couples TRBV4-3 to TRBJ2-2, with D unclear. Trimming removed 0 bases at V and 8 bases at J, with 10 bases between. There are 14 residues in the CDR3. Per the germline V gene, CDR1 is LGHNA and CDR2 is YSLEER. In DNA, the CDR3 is TGCGCCAGCAGCCAAGAGGAACGGTTGGGGGAGCTGTTTTTT. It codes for CASSQEERLGELFF.

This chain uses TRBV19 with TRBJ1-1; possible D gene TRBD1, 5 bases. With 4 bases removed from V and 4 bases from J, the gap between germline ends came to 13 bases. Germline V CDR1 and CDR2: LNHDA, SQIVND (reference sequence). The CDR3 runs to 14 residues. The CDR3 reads CASSTLQVPTEAFF. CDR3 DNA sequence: TGTGCCAGTAGTACCCTACAGGTCCCCACTGAAGCTTTCTTT.

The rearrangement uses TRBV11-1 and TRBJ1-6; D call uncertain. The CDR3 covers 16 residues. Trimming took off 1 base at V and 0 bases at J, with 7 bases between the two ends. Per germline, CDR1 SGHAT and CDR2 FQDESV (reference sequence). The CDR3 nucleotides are TGTGCCAGCAGCTTAGGAGGGAGCTCCTATAATTCACCCCTCCACTTT. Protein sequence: CASSLGGSSYNSPLHF.

For the CDR3, the DNA is TGTGCCAGCAGCCAGGCGACAGGGGATGGTGCCGGCTACACCTTC. Residues: CASSQATGDGAGYTF. The V call is TRBV4-2, the J call TRBJ1-2; TRBD1 agrees at 8 bases. Germline trimming cut 3 bases from V and 8 bases from J; bases unmatched to any gene: 11. Germline CDR1 and CDR2: LGHNA and YNFKEQ. The CDR3 sequence is 15 residues long.

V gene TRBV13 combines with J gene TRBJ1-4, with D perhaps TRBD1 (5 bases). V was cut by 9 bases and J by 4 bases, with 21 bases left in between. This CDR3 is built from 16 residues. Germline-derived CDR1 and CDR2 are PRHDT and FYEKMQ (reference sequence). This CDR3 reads CASRGRSLGGNEKLFF. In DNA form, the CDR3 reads TGTGCCAGTCGAGGTCGATCGCTGGGGGGTAATGAAAAACTGTTTTTT.

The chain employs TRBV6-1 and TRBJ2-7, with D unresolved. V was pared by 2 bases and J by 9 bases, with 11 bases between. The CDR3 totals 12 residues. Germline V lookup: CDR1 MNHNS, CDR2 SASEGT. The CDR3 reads CASSEFPQTQYF. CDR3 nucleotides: TGTGCCAGCAGTGAATTTCCACAGACGCAGTACTTC.

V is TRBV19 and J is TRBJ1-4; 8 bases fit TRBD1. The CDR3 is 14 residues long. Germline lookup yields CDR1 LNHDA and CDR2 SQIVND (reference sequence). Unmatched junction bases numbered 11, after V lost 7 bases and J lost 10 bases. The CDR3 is CASTATGALGKLFF. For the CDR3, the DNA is TGTGCCAGTACCGCGACAGGGGCTCTGGGAAAACTGTTTTTT.

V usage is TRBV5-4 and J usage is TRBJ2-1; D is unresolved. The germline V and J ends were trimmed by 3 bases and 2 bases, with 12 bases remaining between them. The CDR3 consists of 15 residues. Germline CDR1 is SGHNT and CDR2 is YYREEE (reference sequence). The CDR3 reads CASSSSGSPYNEQFF. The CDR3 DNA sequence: TGTGCCAGCAGCTCGAGTGGGTCCCCCTACAATGAGCAGTTCTTC.

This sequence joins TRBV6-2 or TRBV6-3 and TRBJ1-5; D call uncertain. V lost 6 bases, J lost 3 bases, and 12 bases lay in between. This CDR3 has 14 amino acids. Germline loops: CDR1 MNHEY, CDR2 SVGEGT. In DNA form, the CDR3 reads TGTGCCAGCAGCCCGCACTCGGACAATCAGCCCCAGCATTTT. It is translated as CASSPHSDNQPQHF.

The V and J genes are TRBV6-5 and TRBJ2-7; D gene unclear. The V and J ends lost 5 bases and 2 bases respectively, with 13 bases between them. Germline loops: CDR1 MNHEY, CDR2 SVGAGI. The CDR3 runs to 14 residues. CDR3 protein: CASSPRTVTYEQYF. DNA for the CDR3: TGTGCCAGCAGTCCGAGGACCGTGACCTACGAGCAGTACTTC.

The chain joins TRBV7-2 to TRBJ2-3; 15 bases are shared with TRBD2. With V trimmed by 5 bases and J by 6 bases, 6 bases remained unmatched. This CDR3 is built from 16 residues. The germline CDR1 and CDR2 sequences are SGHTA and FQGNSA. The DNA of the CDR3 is TGTGCCAGCAGCCCCCTTGGACTAGCGGGGGGGGATACGCAGTATTTT. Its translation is CASSPLGLAGGDTQYF.

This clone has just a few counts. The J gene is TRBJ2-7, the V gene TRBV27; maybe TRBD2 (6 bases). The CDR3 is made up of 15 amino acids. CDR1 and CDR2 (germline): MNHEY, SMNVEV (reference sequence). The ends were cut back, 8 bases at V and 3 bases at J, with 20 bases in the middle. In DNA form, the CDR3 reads TGTGCCAGCGGACCTATAGGAGTCGGGGGCTACGAGCAGTACTTC. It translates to CASGPIGVGGYEQYF.

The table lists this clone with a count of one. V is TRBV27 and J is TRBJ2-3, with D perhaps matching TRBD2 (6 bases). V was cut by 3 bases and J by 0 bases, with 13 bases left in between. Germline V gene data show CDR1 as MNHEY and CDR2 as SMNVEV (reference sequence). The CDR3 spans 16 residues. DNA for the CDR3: TGTGCCAGCAGTTTTCTCGGGACTTCTAGCACAGATACGCAGTATTTT. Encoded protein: CASSFLGTSSTDTQYF.